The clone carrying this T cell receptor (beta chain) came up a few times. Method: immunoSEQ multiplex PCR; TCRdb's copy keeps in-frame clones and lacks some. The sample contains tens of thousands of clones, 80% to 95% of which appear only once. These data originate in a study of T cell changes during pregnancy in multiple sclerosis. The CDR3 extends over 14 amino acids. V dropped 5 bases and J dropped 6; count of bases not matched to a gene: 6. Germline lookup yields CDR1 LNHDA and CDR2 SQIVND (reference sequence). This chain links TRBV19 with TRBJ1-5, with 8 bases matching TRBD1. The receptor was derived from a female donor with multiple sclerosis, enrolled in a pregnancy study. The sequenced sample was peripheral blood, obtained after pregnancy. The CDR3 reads CASSEGTGTQPQHF. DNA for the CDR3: TGTGCCAGTAGTGAGGGGACAGGCACTCAGCCCCAGCATTTT.